One sample yielded the 27 T cell receptor beta chains listed below, sequenced in a study of blood T cell repertoires in COVID-19. Assay: immunoSEQ multiplex PCR; the TCRdb copy retains only in-frame clones and omits some. The sample gives some 150,000 clones, around 87% of which show up once; 7% to 7.5% is in the top ten. The specimen sequenced was peripheral blood. The receptor source for this set is a woman older than 75 in a cohort sampled during active or convalescent COVID-19.

This sequence joins TRBV2 and TRBJ1-2, with a weak D call TRBD1 (6 bases). Germline lookup yields CDR1 SNHLY and CDR2 FYNNEI. The CDR3 runs 13 residues. Trimming took off 6 bases at V and 1 base at J, with 9 bases between the two ends. CDR3 in DNA: TGTGCCAGCAGGGAGGACAGTAACTATGGCTACACCTTC. The encoded protein is CASREDSNYGYTF.

J is TRBJ2-1 and V is TRBV10-3; 8 nucleotides match TRBD1. CDR1 and CDR2 from the germline V gene are ENHRY and SYGVKD. V lost 7 bases and J lost 6; bases outside the gene matches: 5. This CDR3 has 13 residues. CDR3 nucleotide sequence: TGTGCCATCACTAGGACAGGGACCAATGAGCAGTTCTTC. It encodes CAITRTGTNEQFF.

The chain employs TRBV18 and TRBJ1-2, with 7 nucleotides matching TRBD1. Germline V gene sequence: CDR1 KGHSH, CDR2 LQKENI. The CDR3 loop spans 16 amino acids. The J segment lost 6 bases and the V segment lost 2 bases, leaving 12 bases of the junction unmatched. CDR3 bases: TGTGCCAGCTCACCAAGACAGGGCGCTCAAAACCATGGCTACACCTTC. Residues: CASSPRQGAQNHGYTF. The full variable domain, in which reference TRBV18 and TRBJ1-2 provide the parts outside the CDR3, is NAGVMQNPRHLVRRRGQEARLRCSPMKGHSHVYWYRQLPEEGLKFMVYLQKENIIDESGMPKERFSAEFPKEGPSILRIQQVVRGDSAAYFCASSPRQGAQNHGYTFGSGTRLTVV.

This clone came up once. The rearrangement uses TRBV19 and TRBJ1-4, with D possibly matching TRBD1 (6 bases). The V and J ends lost 3 bases and 4 bases respectively, with 12 bases between them. The CDR3 has 15 residues. Germline V CDR1 and CDR2: LNHDA, SQIVND (reference sequence). Here the CDR3 reads CASSINRELNEKLFF. The DNA for the CDR3 is TGTGCCAGTAGTATTAACAGGGAGCTTAATGAAAAACTGTTTTTT.

Written as DNA, the CDR3 is TGTGCCAGCAGTGGGAAACCGGGACAGGGAACCTACGAGCAGTACTTC. This translates into CASSGKPGQGTYEQYF. The chain links TRBV6-1 to TRBJ2-7, with 9 bases identical to TRBD1. The V and J ends lost 4 bases and 2 bases, in that order; junction bases with no gene match: 9. The CDR3 totals 16 residues. Germline CDR1 reads MNHNS; CDR2 reads SASEGT.

The V gene is TRBV18, the J gene TRBJ1-1; perhaps TRBD1 as D (5 bases). The CDR3 is 15 residues long. V was cut by 3 bases and J by 3 bases, with 14 bases left in between. Germline CDR1 is KGHSH and CDR2 is LQKENI. In DNA form, the CDR3 reads TGTGCCAGCTCACCCCTGACAGAAACTTACACTGAAGCTTTCTTT. Translating gives CASSPLTETYTEAFF.

This clone was picked up many times. The chain combines TRBV5-1 with TRBJ1-1; D gene ambiguous. From germline, CDR1 is SGHRS and CDR2 YFSETQ. Trimming took off 4 bases at V and 1 base at J, with 11 bases between the two ends. The CDR3 covers 14 residues. The CDR3 DNA is TGCGCCAGCAGCAGGACTGACAAGAACACTGAAGCTTTCTTT. Translated, it gives CASSRTDKNTEAFF.

The gene calls are TRBV6-1 and TRBJ1-1; the D gene is possibly TRBD1 (6 bases). The CDR3 runs 16 residues. Trimming pared 2 bases from V and 5 bases from J, leaving 18 bases between. Germline CDR1 reads MNHNS; CDR2 reads SASEGT. The CDR3 is CASSEFLGGLGTEAFF. For the CDR3, the DNA is TGTGCCAGCAGTGAATTTTTGGGGGGGCTAGGGACTGAAGCTTTCTTT.

V gene TRBV27 combines with J gene TRBJ2-6; 11 bases are a match to TRBD1. Germline V CDR1 and CDR2: MNHEY, SMNVEV (reference sequence). Trimming cost V 6 bases and J 0 bases; bases outside gene matches: 4. The CDR3 is 17 residues long. In nucleotides, the CDR3 is TGTGCCAGCAGCTGGACAGGGGGCGCCTCTGGGGCCAACGTCCTGACTTTC. Encoded protein: CASSWTGGASGANVLTF. Full variable domain (outside the CDR3, taken from reference TRBV27 and TRBJ2-6): EAQVTQNPRYLITVTGKKLTVTCSQNMNHEYMSWYRQDPGLGLRQIYYSMNVEVTDKGDVPEGYKVSRKEKRNFPLILESPSPNQTSLYFCASSWTGGASGANVLTFGAGSRLTVL.

The chain couples TRBV7-9 to TRBJ1-2; tentative D call: TRBD1 (5 bases). CDR3 size: 16 residues. Trimming pared 0 bases from V and 3 bases from J, leaving 14 bases between. Germline V gene sequence: CDR1 SEHNR, CDR2 FQNEAQ (reference sequence). DNA for the CDR3: TGTGCCAGCAGCTTAGCAGTTGGCAGGGTGGACTATGGCTACACCTTC. It is translated as CASSLAVGRVDYGYTF.

The rearrangement links TRBV27 to TRBJ2-1; 8 bases are a match to TRBD2. The CDR3 has 16 amino acids. Germline V gene data show CDR1 as MNHEY and CDR2 as SMNVEV (reference sequence). V shed 4 bases and J 5 bases; nucleotides not matched to a gene: 10. The CDR3 protein is CASSSITSGPNNEQFF. For the CDR3, the DNA is TGTGCCAGCAGTTCTATTACTAGCGGTCCGAACAATGAGCAGTTCTTC.

This clone was recorded only once. The chain recombines TRBV23-1 with TRBJ1-5; D remains ambiguous. TRBV23-1 is an ORF, with its function uncertain. The CDR3 extends over 15 amino acids. The V and J ends lost 6 bases and 0 bases respectively, with 12 bases between them. DNA of the CDR3: TGCGCCAGCAGAGGGAGTAGTCTTAGCAATCAGCCCCAGCATTTT. It translates to CASRGSSLSNQPQHF.

The chain joins TRBV6-5 to TRBJ1-2; D might be TRBD1 (6 bases). There are 14 residues in the CDR3. Trimming pared 2 bases from V and 8 bases from J, leaving 15 bases between. Per the germline V gene, CDR1 is MNHEY and CDR2 is SVGAGI. This chain's CDR3 is CASSYRGAREGYTF. The CDR3, as DNA: TGTGCCAGCAGTTACCGGGGGGCAAGGGAGGGCTACACCTTC.

The gene calls are TRBV5-5 and TRBJ2-7; D is unresolved. V was shortened by 3 bases and J by 3 bases, with 16 bases between the two germline ends. CDR3 length: 15 amino acids. CDR1 is SGHKS, CDR2 YYEKEE, per germline (reference sequence). The CDR3 protein is CASSSHVEYFYEQYF. The CDR3 DNA is TGTGCCAGCAGCTCGCACGTGGAGTATTTCTACGAGCAGTACTTC. Full variable domain (remainder filled in from reference TRBV5-5 and TRBJ2-7): DAGVTQSPTHLIKTRGQQVTLRCSPISGHKSVSWYQQVLGQGPQFIFQYYEKEERGRGNFPDRFSARQFPNYSSELNVNALLLGDSALYLCASSSHVEYFYEQYFGPGTRLTVT.

The rearrangement links TRBV7-2 to TRBJ2-3, with D possibly TRBD1 on 5 matching bases. The CDR3 contains 15 residues. V lost 2 bases and J 6 bases, leaving 15 bases between the germline ends. CDR1 SGHTA and CDR2 FQGNSA come from the germline V gene. CDR3 residues: CASSLPSWGMDTQYF. As DNA, the CDR3 is TGTGCCAGCAGCTTACCGTCGTGGGGCATGGATACGCAGTATTTT.

V and J are TRBV2 and TRBJ2-1; the match to TRBD2 covers 10 bases. CDR1 and CDR2 (germline): SNHLY, FYNNEI. J was trimmed by 7 bases and V by 3 bases; bases with no gene match: 6. The CDR3 extends over 15 amino acids. CDR3 DNA sequence: TGTGCCAGCAGTGAGCAGCGGGGGGGCGGGAATGAGCAGTTCTTC. It yields the protein CASSEQRGGGNEQFF.

This clone was observed a single time. V and J are TRBV7-2 and TRBJ2-1, with D maybe TRBD2 (5 bases). The CDR3 runs to 13 residues. Germline CDR1 and CDR2: SGHTA and FQGNSA. Trimming removed 7 bases from V and 6 bases from J, with 13 bases in between. CDR3 protein: CASILTRGNEQFF. The DNA for the CDR3 is TGTGCCAGCATCCTGACTCGGGGCAATGAGCAGTTCTTC. The full variable domain, rest sourced from reference TRBV7-2 and TRBJ2-1, is GAGVSQSPSNKVTEKGKDVELRCDPISGHTALYWYRQSLGQGLEFLIYFQGNSAPDKSGLPSDRFSAERTGGSVSTLTIQRTQQEDSAVYLCASILTRGNEQFFGPGTRLTVL.

This clone was seen a single time. The chain combines TRBV2 with TRBJ1-2, with TRBD1 identical over 7 bases. The CDR3 length is 13 residues. Germline CDR1 is SNHLY and CDR2 is FYNNEI. Trimming took 8 bases from V and 4 from J; bases not matched to a gene: 7. Here the CDR3 reads CASSTDRLYGYTF. The CDR3 DNA is TGTGCCAGCTCCACGGACAGGCTCTATGGCTACACCTTC.

The V and J genes are TRBV27 and TRBJ1-2; possibly TRBD1 for D (5 bases). Germline V gene data show CDR1 as MNHEY and CDR2 as SMNVEV (reference sequence). This CDR3 spans 15 amino acids. V lost 4 bases, J lost 6 bases, and 18 bases lay in between. In DNA, the CDR3 is TGTGCCAGCAGTTCCCCGGCGGGGGGTAGGGATGGCTACACCTTC. Protein sequence: CASSSPAGGRDGYTF.

This clone was observed once. The rearrangement uses TRBV7-2 and TRBJ2-7; 7 nucleotides agree with TRBD1. In germline, CDR1 is SGHTA, CDR2 FQGNSA. CDR3 length: 15 residues. The V segment lost 2 bases and the J segment 4 bases; nucleotides outside the gene matches: 8. The CDR3 sequence is CASSLRQGPGYEQYF. CDR3 nucleotides: TGTGCCAGCAGCTTAAGACAGGGTCCAGGGTACGAGCAGTACTTC.

The CDR3 protein is CASSPPVGQKSYNEQFF. CDR3 in DNA: TGTGCCAGCTCACCACCCGTTGGCCAAAAGTCCTACAATGAGCAGTTCTTC. The chain carries TRBV18 and TRBJ2-1; no clear D. V gave up 0 bases and J gave up 1 base, with 13 bases separating them. The CDR3 runs 17 residues. The germline V gene encodes CDR1 KGHSH and CDR2 LQKENI.

This sequence joins TRBV3-1 (or the pseudogene TRBV3-2) and TRBJ2-7; no clear D gene. The CDR3 is 13 amino acids. CDR1 LGHDT and CDR2 YNNKEL come from the germline V gene (reference sequence). V shed 6 bases and J shed 4 bases, with 13 bases lying between them. CDR3: CASSPTPRYEQYF. CDR3 nucleotides: TGTGCCAGCAGTCCCACTCCTAGATACGAGCAGTACTTC.

The genes are TRBV6-5 and TRBJ2-7; 10 bases are a match to TRBD1. CDR3 length: 14 amino acids. V was pared by 5 bases and J by 7 bases, with 8 bases of the junction left unmatched. The germline gives CDR1 MNHEY, CDR2 SVGAGI. CDR3 DNA sequence: TGTGCCAGCAGTACTCGACAGGGGGCCTGGGAGCAGTACGTC. Its protein is CASSTRQGAWEQYV.

A few counts support this clone. The CDR3 spells CASSSRGWETQYF. DNA of the CDR3: TGTGCCAGCAGCTCCAGGGGTTGGGAGACCCAGTACTTC. The J gene is TRBJ2-5, the V gene TRBV11-3, with a weak D call TRBD1 (6 bases). Per germline, CDR1 SGHNT and CDR2 YENEEA. V dropped 4 bases and J dropped 5 bases, with 11 bases sitting between them. The CDR3 loop spans 13 amino acids. The full variable domain, in which reference TRBV11-3 and TRBJ2-5 provide the parts outside the CDR3, is EAGVVQSPRYKIIEKKQPVAFWCNPISGHNTLYWYLQNLGQGPELLIRYENEEAVDDSQLPKDRFSAERLKGVDSTLKIQPAELGDSAVYLCASSSRGWETQYFGPGTRLLVL.

CDR3 coding DNA: TGTGCCAGCAGTTCCACAGGGGATTCTGGAAACACCATATATTTT. It codes for CASSSTGDSGNTIYF. This chain links TRBV7-2 with TRBJ1-3, with 7 bases aligning to TRBD1. Germline V gene sequence: CDR1 SGHTA, CDR2 FQGNSA. Unmatched junction bases numbered 6, after V lost 6 bases and J lost 1 base. The CDR3 covers 15 residues.

This clone was seen just once. The chain recombines TRBV19 with TRBJ1-6; D ambiguous. The V gene lost 4 bases and the J gene lost 0 bases, with 16 bases spanning the gap. Germline CDR1 is LNHDA and CDR2 is SQIVND (reference sequence). The CDR3 runs to 18 residues. As DNA, the CDR3 is TGTGCCAGTAGTACCATGCCTTCAAGGAGCTCCTATAATTCACCCCTCCACTTT. This sequence encodes CASSTMPSRSSYNSPLHF. Full variable domain (remainder filled in from reference TRBV19 and TRBJ1-6): DGGITQSPKYLFRKEGQNVTLSCEQNLNHDAMYWYRQDPGQGLRLIYYSQIVNDFQKGDIAEGYSVSREKKESFPLTVTSAQKNPTAFYLCASSTMPSRSSYNSPLHFGNGTRLTVT.

The chain is built from TRBV7-8 and TRBJ1-1; the D is unclear. The germline gives CDR1 SGHVS, CDR2 FQNEAQ. V was clipped by 1 base and J by 0 bases, with 6 bases between them. This CDR3 spans 14 amino acids. CDR3 DNA: TGTGCCAGCAGCTTAGGCAGATTGAACACTGAAGCTTTCTTT. This gives the protein CASSLGRLNTEAFF.